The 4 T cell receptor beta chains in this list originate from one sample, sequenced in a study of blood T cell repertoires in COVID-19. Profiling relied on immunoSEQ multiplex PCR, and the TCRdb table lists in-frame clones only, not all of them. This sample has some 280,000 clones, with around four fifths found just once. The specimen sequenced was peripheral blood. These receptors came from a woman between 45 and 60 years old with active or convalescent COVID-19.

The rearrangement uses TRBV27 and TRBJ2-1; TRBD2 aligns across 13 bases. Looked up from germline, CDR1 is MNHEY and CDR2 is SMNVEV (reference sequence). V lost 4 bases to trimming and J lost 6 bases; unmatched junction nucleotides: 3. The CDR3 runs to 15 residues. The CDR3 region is CASSSGLAGVNEQFF. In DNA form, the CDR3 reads TGTGCCAGCAGTTCTGGACTAGCGGGAGTCAATGAGCAGTTCTTC.

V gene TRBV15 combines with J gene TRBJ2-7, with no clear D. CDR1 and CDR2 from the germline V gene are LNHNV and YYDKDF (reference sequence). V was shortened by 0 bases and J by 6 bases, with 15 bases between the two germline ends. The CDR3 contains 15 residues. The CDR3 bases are TGTGCCACCAGCAGAGAAGGAGTAGTTGAAAGCGAGCAGTACTTC. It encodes CATSREGVVESEQYF.

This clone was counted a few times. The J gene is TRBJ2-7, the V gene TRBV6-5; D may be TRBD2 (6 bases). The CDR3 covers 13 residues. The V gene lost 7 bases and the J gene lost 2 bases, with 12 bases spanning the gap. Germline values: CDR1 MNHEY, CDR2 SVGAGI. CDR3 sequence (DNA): TGTGCCAGCATCGGGGACTCCACCTACGAGCAGTACTTC. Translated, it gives CASIGDSTYEQYF.

This CDR3 reads CASSFTGGVGQPQHF. The DNA of the CDR3 is TGTGCCAGCAGTTTCACAGGGGGAGTGGGTCAGCCCCAGCATTTT. The genes are TRBV28 and TRBJ1-5, with TRBD1 matching over 8 bases. Per the germline V gene, CDR1 is MDHEN and CDR2 is SYDVKM. J lost 6 bases, V lost 3 bases, and 7 bases had no gene match. This CDR3 has 15 amino acids.